These 28 T cell receptor beta chains originate from one sample sequenced in a study of radiation and T cells in renal cell carcinoma. The time point denotes: baseline pretreatment blood. Documented treatment: 15 Gy SBRT to primary tumor, nephrectomy 4 weeks later. The protocol was immunoSEQ multiplex PCR, while the TCRdb copy is restricted to in-frame clones and leaves out a portion. The sample consists of around 140,000 clones, about 88% of them appearing once. Here the sequenced sample was blood, taken from a patient whose treatment included radiotherapy and nephrectomy. The source is a woman in her 70s with renal cell carcinoma.

This clone appeared once. The V call is TRBV25-1, the J call TRBJ1-2, with a tentative D call TRBD1 (6 bases). V lost 6 bases to trimming and J lost 2 bases, with 10 bases between them. Germline V gene sequence: CDR1 MGHDK, CDR2 SYGVNS. The CDR3 spans 13 residues. CDR3 residues: CASRQGANYGYTF. The CDR3 coding sequence is TGTGCCAGCAGACAGGGAGCCAACTATGGCTACACCTTC.

The rearrangement joins TRBV6-1 to TRBJ1-1; D possibly corresponds to TRBD1 (6 bases). CDR1 and CDR2 (germline): MNHNS, SASEGT. This CDR3 is 12 amino acids long. Trimming shortened V by 6 bases and J by 3 bases, and 8 bases separated the two germline ends. CDR3 DNA sequence: TGTGCCAGCAGGGACAGTTACACTGAAGCTTTCTTT. Translating it yields CASRDSYTEAFF.

The V call is TRBV9, the J call TRBJ1-5; tentative D call: TRBD1 (6 bases). The CDR3 loop spans 14 amino acids. The V gene lost 0 bases and the J gene lost 3 bases, with 7 bases spanning the gap. CDR1 is SGDLS, CDR2 YYNGEE, per germline. Here the CDR3 reads CASSVGDTNQPQHF. The CDR3 DNA follows: TGTGCCAGCAGCGTAGGGGACACCAATCAGCCCCAGCATTTT.

V usage is TRBV27 and J usage is TRBJ1-3; D not certain. The CDR3 length is 16 residues. V lost 0 bases to trimming and J lost 2 bases, with 11 bases between them. CDR1 is MNHEY, CDR2 SMNVEV, per germline (reference sequence). CDR3 sequence reads: CASSLSVSRPGNTIYF. The DNA of the CDR3 is TGTGCCAGCAGTTTATCGGTCTCCCGTCCTGGAAACACCATATATTTT.

V gene TRBV7-2 combines with J gene TRBJ1-2, with unresolved D. Between the trimmed V and J ends, which lost 1 base and 0 bases, there was a span of 9 bases. The CDR3 spans 15 residues. CDR1 SGHTA and CDR2 FQGNSA come from the germline V gene. CDR3 sequence: CASSLVPGTNYGYTF. The CDR3 nucleotides read TGTGCCAGCAGCTTAGTTCCGGGGACTAACTATGGCTACACCTTC.

The chain carries TRBV30 and TRBJ1-2; the match to TRBD1 covers 9 bases. The CDR3 is 13 residues long. The V gene's germline CDR1 is GTSNPN and CDR2 SVGIG (reference sequence). CDR3 loop: CACSGTGYYGYTF. In DNA, the CDR3 is TGTGCATGTTCCGGGACAGGGTACTATGGCTACACCTTC.

This chain connects TRBV4-2 to TRBJ1-2; TRBD1 agrees at 8 bases. The CDR3 runs 14 residues. In germline, CDR1 is LGHNA, CDR2 YNFKEQ. V was clipped by 2 bases and J by 5 bases; unmatched bases: 4. In DNA form, the CDR3 reads TGTGCCAGCAGCCAAACACAGGGGGATTATGGCTACACCTTC. Protein product: CASSQTQGDYGYTF.

V is TRBV19 and J is TRBJ2-2; 9 bases are shared with TRBD2. CDR3 length: 17 amino acids. Germline-derived CDR1 and CDR2 are LNHDA and SQIVND (reference sequence). Trimming cost V 6 bases and J 3 bases; bases outside gene matches: 11. CDR3 nucleotide sequence: TGTGCCAGTAGCGACCTCTCTAGCGGGGCATACACCGGGGAGCTGTTTTTT. Its translation is CASSDLSSGAYTGELFF.

The chain combines TRBV9 with TRBJ2-3; D is unclear. The CDR3 totals 13 residues. The germline gives CDR1 SGDLS, CDR2 YYNGEE. Trimming pared 1 base from V and 0 bases from J, leaving 3 bases between. CDR3 DNA sequence: TGTGCCAGCAGCGTAATTAGCACAGATACGCAGTATTTT. As protein: CASSVISTDTQYF.

This chain joins TRBV2 and TRBJ2-5, with D perhaps TRBD1 (6 bases). CDR3 length: 15 residues. Germline lookup yields CDR1 SNHLY and CDR2 FYNNEI. Between the trimmed V and J ends, which lost 5 bases and 1 base, there was a span of 14 bases. CDR3 bases: TGTGCCAGCAGTCTGCGCACAGGGATCCAAGAGACCCAGTACTTC. It codes for CASSLRTGIQETQYF. Drawing the rest from reference TRBV2 and TRBJ2-5, the complete variable domain is EPEVTQTPSHQVTQMGQEVILRCVPISNHLYFYWYRQILGQKVEFLVSFYNNEISEKSEIFDDQFSVERPDGSNFTLKIRSTKLEDSAMYFCASSLRTGIQETQYFGPGTRLLVL.

The chain couples TRBV2 to TRBJ2-1, with 10 bases fitting TRBD1. Germline V gene lookup returns CDR1 SNHLY and CDR2 FYNNEI. This CDR3 comprises 13 residues. With V trimmed by 6 bases and J by 9 bases, 5 bases remained unmatched. The CDR3 sequence is CASRGTGVGEQFF. CDR3 nucleotide sequence: TGTGCCAGCAGGGGGACAGGGGTTGGTGAGCAGTTCTTC. Full variable domain (remainder filled in from reference TRBV2 and TRBJ2-1): EPEVTQTPSHQVTQMGQEVILRCVPISNHLYFYWYRQILGQKVEFLVSFYNNEISEKSEIFDDQFSVERPDGSNFTLKIRSTKLEDSAMYFCASRGTGVGEQFFGPGTRLTVL.

The J gene is TRBJ2-7, the V gene TRBV9, with D possibly being TRBD1 (5 bases). V gave up 4 bases and J gave up 3 bases, with 17 bases separating them. The CDR3 length is 15 residues. The germline V gene has CDR1 SGDLS and CDR2 YYNGEE. The CDR3, as DNA: TGTGCCAGCAGCCCAACAGGCCAGACCAACTACGAGCAGTACTTC. Translated, it gives CASSPTGQTNYEQYF.

This clone showed up just once. The rearrangement uses TRBV2 and TRBJ2-7; TRBD1 aligns across 10 bases. V gave up 5 bases and J gave up 6 bases; unmatched junction bases: 4. Germline assignment: CDR1 SNHLY and CDR2 FYNNEI. This CDR3 comprises 13 residues. DNA for the CDR3: TGTGCCAGCAGTCCGGGACAGGGGTCCGAGCAGTACTTC. Translation gives CASSPGQGSEQYF.

This chain uses TRBV7-2 with TRBJ2-1, with 7 bases that match TRBD2. This CDR3 comprises 14 residues. Germline V gene data show CDR1 as SGHTA and CDR2 as FQGNSA. V lost 1 base to trimming and J lost 10 bases; unmatched junction nucleotides: 7. The CDR3 DNA reads TGTGCCAGCAGCTTAGGCCGTAGGGGAGGGGAGCAGTTCTTC. This encodes CASSLGRRGGEQFF.

The count of this clone is one. V is TRBV10-2 and J is TRBJ2-3, with 8 bases identical to TRBD2. There are 15 residues in the CDR3. Germline V gives CDR1 WSHSY, CDR2 SAAADI. Trimming cost V 6 bases and J 4 bases; bases outside gene matches: 9. The DNA for the CDR3 is TGCGCCAGCAGAGGAACGGGGGGGCCAGCAGATACGCAGTATTTT. Translation gives CASRGTGGPADTQYF.

The chain uses TRBV19 and TRBJ1-5, with 10 nucleotides matching TRBD1. V lost 5 bases to trimming and J lost 4 bases; unmatched junction nucleotides: 8. Looked up from germline, CDR1 is LNHDA and CDR2 is SQIVND (reference sequence). The CDR3 has 16 amino acids. In DNA, the CDR3 is TGTGCCAGTAGTGCTTGGACAGGGGGATGGAATCAGCCCCAGCATTTT. This translates into CASSAWTGGWNQPQHF.

This clone was detected once. V and J are TRBV4-3 and TRBJ2-3, with TRBD1 matching 10 bases. The CDR3 loop spans 16 amino acids. Germline CDR1 and CDR2: LGHNA and YSLEER. Trimming cost V 1 base and J 4 bases; bases outside gene matches: 5. DNA for the CDR3: TGCGCCAGCAGCCAAGCGGGACAGGGGCTGGCAGATACGCAGTATTTT. Protein sequence: CASSQAGQGLADTQYF.

The rearrangement links TRBV28 to TRBJ1-4; D gene ambiguous. The CDR3 is 16 residues long. V lost 6 bases, J lost 0 bases, and 14 bases lay in between. CDR1 MDHEN and CDR2 SYDVKM come from the germline V gene. CDR3 nucleotide sequence: TGTGCCAGCAGGGGTCTCCGGGTCCCAACTAATGAAAAACTGTTTTTT. As protein: CASRGLRVPTNEKLFF.

The chain uses TRBV6-5 and TRBJ2-7, with 8 positions matching TRBD1. This CDR3 region has 15 residues. Germline CDR1 and CDR2: MNHEY and SVGAGI. The ends lost 1 base at V and 7 bases at J; junction bases unmatched: 9. The CDR3 protein is CASSYFGQGASEQYF. In DNA, the CDR3 is TGTGCCAGCAGTTACTTCGGCCAGGGGGCGTCTGAGCAGTACTTC.

The CDR3 here is CASSPRGGRDTQYF. CDR3 coding DNA: TGTGCCAGCAGCCCCCGAGGGGGGCGGGATACGCAGTATTTT. V is TRBV5-4 and J is TRBJ2-3; either TRBD1 or TRBD2 may supply D (6 bases each). Trimming left V 4 bases short and J 6 bases short, with 15 bases between. CDR3 length: 14 amino acids. Germline-derived CDR1 and CDR2 are SGHNT and YYREEE (reference sequence). The variable domain in full, with the rest retrieved from reference TRBV5-4 and TRBJ2-3, is ETGVTQSPTHLIKTRGQQVTLRCSSQSGHNTVSWYQQALGQGPQFIFQYYREEENGRGNFPPRFSGLQFPNYSSELNVNALELDDSALYLCASSPRGGRDTQYFGPGTRLTVL.

V usage is TRBV5-4 and J usage is TRBJ2-2, with D possibly called TRBD1 or TRBD2 (6 bases each). This CDR3 contains 15 residues. Germline-derived CDR1 and CDR2 are SGHNT and YYREEE (reference sequence). V was shortened by 2 bases and J by 4 bases, with 12 bases between the two germline ends. The CDR3, as DNA: TGTGCCAGCAGCTTTCCGGGGGCGAGCACCGGGGAGCTGTTTTTT. It yields the protein CASSFPGASTGELFF.

The V and J genes are TRBV30 and TRBJ2-1; D might be TRBD1 (6 bases). V lost 3 bases to trimming and J lost 10 bases, with 16 bases between them. Germline V gives CDR1 GTSNPN, CDR2 SVGIG (reference sequence). CDR3 length equals 13 residues. The CDR3 DNA reads as TGTGCCTGGAGAAGAAAGGGGACACCCGAGCAGTTCTTC. This gives the protein CAWRRKGTPEQFF.

The chain employs TRBV6-6 and TRBJ1-2; TRBD1 is a possible D gene (6 bases). Deletions cut 7 bases from V and 2 bases from J, with 14 bases between. The CDR3 is made up of 14 amino acids. Per the germline V gene, CDR1 is MNHNY and CDR2 is SVGAGI (reference sequence). This CDR3 is CASTGAGKNYGYTF. CDR3 nucleotide sequence: TGTGCCAGCACAGGGGCAGGGAAAAACTATGGCTACACCTTC.

In this sample, this clone turned up once. This chain joins TRBV30 and TRBJ2-2; weak D call: TRBD1 (5 bases). This CDR3 is built from 14 residues. Germline V gene data show CDR1 as GTSNPN and CDR2 as SVGIG (reference sequence). The germline V and J ends were trimmed by 4 bases and 8 bases, with 17 bases remaining between them. For the CDR3, the DNA is TGTGCCTGGAAAGGGGTCCCCCAAGGGGGGGAGCTGTTTTTT. Translated, it gives CAWKGVPQGGELFF.

J is TRBJ1-2 and V is TRBV6-1; tentative D call: TRBD1 (5 bases). This CDR3 has 14 amino acids. Germline values: CDR1 MNHNS, CDR2 SASEGT. V lost 5 bases and J 3 bases, leaving 13 bases between the germline ends. Here the CDR3 DNA reads TGTGCCAGCAGTCGGGACGGGCTTGACTATGGCTACACCTTC. Translation gives CASSRDGLDYGYTF.

The rearrangement links TRBV6-1 to TRBJ1-5; a weak D match, TRBD1 (6 bases). The V gene's germline CDR1 is MNHNS and CDR2 SASEGT. V lost 4 bases, J lost 5 bases, and 12 bases lay in between. The CDR3 contains 14 residues. CDR3 bases: TGTGCCAGCAGTGTCGGGACAAGTTATCAGCCCCAGCATTTT. Translation gives CASSVGTSYQPQHF.

The chain uses TRBV27 and TRBJ1-2; no firm D call. The germline CDR1 and CDR2 sequences are MNHEY and SMNVEV (reference sequence). Between the trimmed V and J ends, which lost 2 bases and 4 bases, there was a span of 8 bases. The CDR3 sequence is 13 residues long. CDR3 nucleotides: TGTGCCAGCAGTTTAGGATTCCCCTATGGCTACACCTTC. It yields the protein CASSLGFPYGYTF.

This clone was seen just once. V is TRBV5-4 and J is TRBJ2-7; D possibly uses TRBD1 or TRBD2 (5 bases each). Germline lookup yields CDR1 SGHNT and CDR2 YYREEE (reference sequence). The CDR3 has 15 residues. Trimming cost V 4 bases and J 2 bases, with 16 bases left between them. The CDR3 loop reads CASSPTGRSPYEQYF. For the CDR3, the DNA is TGTGCCAGCAGCCCCACGGGACGGTCTCCCTACGAGCAGTACTTC.